This TCR beta chain derives from a study of blood T cell repertoires in COVID-19. Study-wide background: Samples came from the United States, Italy and Spain, spanning acute and convalescent COVID-19. Sources were T cells, B-cell-depleted T cells, or PBMCs; the material itself was cDNA or gDNA.

Cohort allocation depended upon clinical history that participants reported. In the source study's methods: For nucleated cells, counts were estimated from reference gene primer amplification. The data were produced by immunoSEQ multiplex PCR, yet TCRdb's version contains in-frame clones alone and is incomplete. From that table come the V and J calls and clone size; the DNA was used to work out D and trimming. The table includes approximately 290,000 clones, approximately 85% detected once. The CDR3 contains 16 residues. V lost 1 base and J lost 2, with 12 bases in between. The germline gives CDR1 LGHDT, CDR2 YNNKEL (reference sequence).

The sequence derives from a young woman who had recovered from COVID-19. J is TRBJ2-1 and V is TRBV3-1 (or the pseudogene TRBV3-2); D perhaps matches TRBD1 (6 bases). Sequenced sample: PBMCs or T cells enriched from blood (not recorded which). The CDR3 nucleotides are TGTGCCAGCAGCCAAGTCGGACAGCCCCCCTACAATGAGCAGTTCTTC. Translation: CASSQVGQPPYNEQFF.